The entry that follows covers one T cell receptor (beta chain) sequence. Its specificity is unknown. The time point was: newly diagnosed GD, antithyroid drugs for less than 3 months. Extracted PBMC RNA gave rise to the TCR library. This entry comes from a study of regulatory T cells in long-lasting Graves disease. At the level of the study: Patients newly diagnosed with Graves' had been on antithyroid drugs for under 3 months. Regarding the study as a whole: Those with persistent Graves' had less TCR diversity than newly diagnosed patients.

The V gene end was trimmed by 3 bases and the J gene end by 5 bases; junction bases not matched to a gene: 7. CDR3 length: 15 amino acids. Germline V CDR1 and CDR2: SEHNR, FQNEAQ (reference sequence). The TCR beta library used iRepertoire HTBI primers with Arm-PCR amplification of CDR3. Original handling: Looking across samples, the authors found approximately 60 TRBV and some 15 TRBJ segments. TCRdb itself ran the multiplex PCR reads through MiXCR, one entry per CDR3 protein. V and J calls and clone size were set by TCRdb, not the authors. The data contain about 400,000 distinct CDR3 sequences, around a sixth of them singletons.

Material: peripheral blood mononuclear cells (PBMCs), obtained at new diagnosis, from a patient treated with antithyroid drugs. This TCR was recovered from a female donor with Graves disease. V is TRBV7-9 and J is TRBJ1-2; 9 nucleotides line up with TRBD1. The CDR3 nucleotides are TGTGCCAGCAGCTTGCGATCCGGGACAGGGTATGGCTACACCTTC. Its translation: CASSLRSGTGYGYTF.